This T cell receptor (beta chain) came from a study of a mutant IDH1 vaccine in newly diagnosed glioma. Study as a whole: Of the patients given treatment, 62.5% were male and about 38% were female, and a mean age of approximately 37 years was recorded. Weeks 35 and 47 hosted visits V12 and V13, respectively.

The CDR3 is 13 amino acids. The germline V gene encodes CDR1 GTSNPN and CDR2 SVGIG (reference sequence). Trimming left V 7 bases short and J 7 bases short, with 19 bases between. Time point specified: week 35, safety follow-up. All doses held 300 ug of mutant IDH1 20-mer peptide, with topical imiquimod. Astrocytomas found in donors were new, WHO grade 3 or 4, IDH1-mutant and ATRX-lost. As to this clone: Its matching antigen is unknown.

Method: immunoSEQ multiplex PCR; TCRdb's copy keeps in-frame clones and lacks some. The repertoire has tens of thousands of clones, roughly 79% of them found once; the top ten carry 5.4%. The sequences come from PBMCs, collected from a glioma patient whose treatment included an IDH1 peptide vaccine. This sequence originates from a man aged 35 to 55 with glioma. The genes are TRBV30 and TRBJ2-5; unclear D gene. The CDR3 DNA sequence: TGTGCCTCCGCGAATGGAGTCACGGGGACCCAGTACTTC. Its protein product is CASANGVTGTQYF.